This entry lists 18 T cell receptor beta chains sequenced from one sample in a study of CD8 T cells in ankylosing spondylitis. In TCRdb, the 5' RACE reads were re-called with MiXCR into one record per CDR3 protein. This repertoire shows about 200,000 distinct CDR3 sequences, approximately 24% found once; its top ten account for under 7%. Sequencing used blood, either unsorted or a sorted T cell fraction (not recorded which). The receptors originated from a male donor with ankylosing spondylitis or in good health (not recorded which).

This clonotype was counted many times. The J gene is TRBJ1-6, the V gene TRBV20-1; 7 bases map to TRBD1. V lost 6 bases and J lost 7; bases outside the gene matches: 12. CDR1 and CDR2 (germline): DFQATT, SNEGSKA (reference sequence). The CDR3 contains 15 residues. CDR3 sequence: CSARPQDRTNSPLHF. CDR3 nucleotides: TGCAGTGCGCGCCCCCAGGACAGGACGAATTCACCCCTCCACTTT.

The genes are TRBV6-6 and TRBJ2-7, with D unclear. V lost 7 bases, J lost 3 bases, and 10 bases lay in between. CDR3 length: 12 residues. In germline, CDR1 is MNHNY, CDR2 SVGAGI (reference sequence). The chain's CDR3 is CASNSKGYEQYF. Written as DNA, the CDR3 is TGTGCCAGCAATAGTAAGGGCTACGAGCAGTACTTC.

This clonotype was recorded a few times. The rearrangement joins TRBV6-1 to TRBJ2-7, with 10 positions matching TRBD1. The CDR3 totals 14 residues. CDR1 and CDR2 from the germline V gene are MNHNS and SASEGT. The ends lost 5 bases at V and 3 bases at J; junction bases unmatched: 4. The CDR3 DNA reads TGTGCCAGCAGTCTGACAGGGGGCAACTACGAGCAGTACTTC. This codes for CASSLTGGNYEQYF.

The chain has TRBV20-1 and TRBJ1-1; D unclear. The CDR3 spans 14 residues. Trimming shortened V by 4 bases and J by 4 bases, and 16 bases separated the two germline ends. Germline V CDR1 and CDR2: DFQATT, SNEGSKA (reference sequence). DNA for the CDR3: TGCAGTGCTATTAACAACGCGGGGTTCACTGAAGCTTTCTTT. Translation: CSAINNAGFTEAFF.

The genes are TRBV12-3 or TRBV12-4 and TRBJ2-7; 7 bases are shared with TRBD1. This CDR3 comprises 13 residues. J was trimmed by 2 bases and V by 8 bases; bases with no gene match: 6. The DNA of the CDR3 is TGTGCCAGCGGGGTGAGGGGGCCCTACGAGCAGTACTTC. Protein product: CASGVRGPYEQYF.

The V gene is TRBV19, the J gene TRBJ2-1, with 7 bases fitting TRBD1. Germline-derived CDR1 and CDR2 are LNHDA and SQIVND (reference sequence). Unmatched junction bases numbered 5, after V lost 1 base and J lost 2 bases. This CDR3 is 16 amino acids long. The CDR3 here is CASSIVGQGAYNEQFF. In DNA form, the CDR3 reads TGTGCCAGTAGTATAGTGGGCCAGGGGGCCTACAATGAGCAGTTCTTC.

This clonotype was counted between two and nine times. The CDR3 sequence: CASTKSGGGSTYEQYF. The CDR3 DNA follows: TGCGCCAGCACCAAGAGTGGCGGAGGGTCCACCTACGAGCAGTACTTC. V gene TRBV5-1 combines with J gene TRBJ2-7, with D tentatively TRBD2 (6 bases). V lost 6 bases and J 2 bases, leaving 21 bases between the germline ends. Germline-derived CDR1 and CDR2 are SGHRS and YFSETQ. This CDR3 spans 16 amino acids.

This clonotype came up many times. The chain recombines TRBV5-1 with TRBJ2-7, with D perhaps matching TRBD1 (5 bases). CDR1 and CDR2 from the germline V gene are SGHRS and YFSETQ. This CDR3 has 14 residues. The V gene lost 0 bases and the J gene lost 3 bases, with 10 bases spanning the gap. CDR3 DNA: TGCGCCAGCAGCTTGGGGAAGGGGATCTACGAGCAGTACTTC. Its protein product is CASSLGKGIYEQYF.

This clonotype showed up many times. The chain couples TRBV12-3 or TRBV12-4 to TRBJ1-1; D not certain. The V end lost 6 bases, the J end lost 0 bases, and 11 bases lay between the germline ends. There are 14 residues in the CDR3. The CDR3 protein is CASRRGELNTEAFF. CDR3 nucleotide sequence: TGTGCCAGCAGGCGGGGAGAGCTGAACACTGAAGCTTTCTTT.

This clonotype showed up many times. The J gene is TRBJ2-7, the V gene TRBV29-1; TRBD1 matches 10 bases. This CDR3 is 16 amino acids long. With V trimmed by 3 bases and J by 3 bases, 11 bases remained unmatched. Germline V gene lookup returns CDR1 SQVTM and CDR2 ANQGSEA. CDR3 sequence: CSVEFRGQGLGYEQYF. The DNA of the CDR3 is TGCAGCGTTGAGTTTAGGGGACAGGGGCTTGGCTACGAGCAGTACTTC.

A few counts support this clonotype. The chain uses TRBV7-8 and TRBJ2-1; no definite D call. Trimming removed 5 bases at V and 4 bases at J, with 15 bases between. CDR3 size: 15 residues. Germline V gives CDR1 SGHVS, CDR2 FQNEAQ. Here the CDR3 reads CASSRVPVFYNEQFF. CDR3 sequence (DNA): TGTGCCAGCAGCAGGGTGCCCGTCTTTTACAATGAGCAGTTCTTC.

There are many counts of this clonotype. This chain links TRBV9 with TRBJ1-2, with TRBD1 matching over 11 bases. CDR1 SGDLS and CDR2 YYNGEE come from the germline V gene. This CDR3 contains 14 residues. V lost 5 bases and J lost 7; bases outside the gene matches: 7. CDR3 sequence reads: CASSDGQGARGYTF. In DNA, the CDR3 is TGTGCCAGCAGTGACGGACAGGGGGCTCGTGGCTACACCTTC.

This clonotype was counted only a few times. This rearrangement joins TRBV20-1 to TRBJ2-5; 7 bases map to TRBD2. The CDR3 consists of 15 residues. Germline V gives CDR1 DFQATT, CDR2 SNEGSKA (reference sequence). V shed 2 bases, J shed 4 bases, and the junction held 10 bases outside the gene matches. Here the CDR3 DNA reads TGCAGTGCTAGATGGCGGGAGTTTATCAGAGAGACCCAGTACTTC. Protein: CSARWREFIRETQYF.

The V gene is TRBV30, the J gene TRBJ2-5; 15 positions match TRBD2. The CDR3 consists of 16 residues. Per germline, CDR1 GTSNPN and CDR2 SVGIG (reference sequence). V shed 2 bases and J 5 bases; nucleotides not matched to a gene: 6. CDR3 sequence: CAWSRTSGRARETQYF. As DNA, the CDR3 is TGTGCCTGGAGTCGGACTAGCGGGAGGGCCAGGGAGACCCAGTACTTC.

There are many counts of this clonotype. The chain links TRBV6-2 or TRBV6-3 to TRBJ2-7; D not certain. The germline V gene encodes CDR1 MNHEY and CDR2 SVGEGT. The CDR3 runs 11 residues. The V end was cut by 5 bases, the J end by 4 bases, with 6 bases between. The CDR3 bases are TGTGCCAGCAGTGACCTTTACGAGCAGTACTTC. Encoded protein: CASSDLYEQYF.

This clonotype occurred many times. The rearrangement links TRBV5-6 to TRBJ2-5; 12 bases match TRBD2. Looked up from germline, CDR1 is SGHDT and CDR2 is YYEEEE. The CDR3 loop spans 16 amino acids. V lost 0 bases and J lost 5; bases outside the gene matches: 5. CDR3 in amino acids: CASSLAPSGRGETQYF. Here the CDR3 DNA reads TGTGCCAGCAGCTTGGCGCCTAGCGGGAGGGGTGAGACCCAGTACTTC.

This clonotype was observed a handful of times. The chain links TRBV5-1 to TRBJ2-1; TRBD1 matches 8 bases. The V and J ends lost 7 bases and 9 bases, in that order; junction bases with no gene match: 12. This CDR3 is built from 14 residues. Per germline, CDR1 SGHRS and CDR2 YFSETQ. DNA for the CDR3: TGCGCCAGCGCGCCGGGGGACAGGCAGTCTGAGCAGTTCTTC. Protein sequence: CASAPGDRQSEQFF.

Ten or more counts support this clonotype. V and J are TRBV11-2 and TRBJ2-7; 12 bases line up with TRBD2. The length of the CDR3 is 14 residues. Germline-derived CDR1 and CDR2 are SGHAT and FQNNGV. V dropped 6 bases and J dropped 3; count of bases not matched to a gene: 3. The CDR3 loop is CASRGTSGFYEQYF. For the CDR3, the DNA is TGTGCCAGCAGGGGGACTAGCGGGTTCTACGAGCAGTACTTC.